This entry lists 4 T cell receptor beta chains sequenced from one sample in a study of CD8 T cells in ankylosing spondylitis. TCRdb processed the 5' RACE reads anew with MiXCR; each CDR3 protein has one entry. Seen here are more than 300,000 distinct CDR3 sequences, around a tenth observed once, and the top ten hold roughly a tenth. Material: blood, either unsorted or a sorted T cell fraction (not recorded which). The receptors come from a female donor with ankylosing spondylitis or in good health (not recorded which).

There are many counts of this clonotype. The CDR3 protein is CSARAPYTGELFF. CDR3 in DNA: TGCAGTGCTAGAGCCCCGTACACCGGGGAGCTGTTTTTT. The chain is built from TRBV20-1 and TRBJ2-2, with D hard to call. Germline values: CDR1 DFQATT, CDR2 SNEGSKA (reference sequence). The V and J ends lost 1 base and 3 bases respectively, with 6 bases between them. CDR3 size: 13 residues.

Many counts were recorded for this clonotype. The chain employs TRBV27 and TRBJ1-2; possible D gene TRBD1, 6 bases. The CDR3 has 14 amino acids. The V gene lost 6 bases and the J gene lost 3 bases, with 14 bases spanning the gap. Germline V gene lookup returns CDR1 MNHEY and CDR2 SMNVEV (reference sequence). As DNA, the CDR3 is TGTGCCAGCAGCCTCACAGGGATTGACTATGGCTACACCTTC. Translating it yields CASSLTGIDYGYTF.

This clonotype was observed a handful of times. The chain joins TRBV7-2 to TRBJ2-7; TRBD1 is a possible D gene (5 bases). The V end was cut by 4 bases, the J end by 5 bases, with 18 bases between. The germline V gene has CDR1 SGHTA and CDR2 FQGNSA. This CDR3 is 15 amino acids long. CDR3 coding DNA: TGTGCCAGCAGCTCTCGGGTTGGACAAGCCCACGAGCAGTACTTC. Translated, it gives CASSSRVGQAHEQYF.

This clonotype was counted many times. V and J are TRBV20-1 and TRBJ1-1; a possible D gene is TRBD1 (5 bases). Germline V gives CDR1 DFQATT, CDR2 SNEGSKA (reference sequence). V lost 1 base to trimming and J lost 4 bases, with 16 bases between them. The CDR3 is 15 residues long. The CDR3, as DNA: TGCAGTGCTAGAGTCGTGTATCAGGGAGGCACTGAAGCTTTCTTT. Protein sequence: CSARVVYQGGTEAFF.